The next 18 T cell receptor beta chains were all read from a single sample in a study of shared clonotypes between healthy human individuals. TCRdb keeps only in-frame clones here, not all; method: immunoSEQ multiplex PCR. Of approximately 2,000,000 clones in the sample, around 93% were seen once. Sample: naive CD4+ T cells from PBMCs. The subset was: CD45RA+ positively selected. These receptors came from a man aged 18-30 years in good health. Some clones in this sample may be carry-over from other donors' samples.

Here the CDR3 reads CASRKPGTSGANVLTF. The DNA for the CDR3 is TGTGCCAGCAGGAAACCAGGGACTTCTGGGGCCAACGTCCTGACTTTC. This rearrangement joins TRBV28 to TRBJ2-6, with TRBD2 as a possible D gene (6 bases). Trimming took 6 bases from V and 1 from J, leaving 13 bases between them. CDR1 and CDR2 (germline): MDHEN, SYDVKM. This CDR3 comprises 16 residues. Variable domain in full (rest from reference TRBV28 and TRBJ2-6): DVKVTQSSRYLVKRTGEKVFLECVQDMDHENMFWYRQDPGLGLRLIYFSYDVKMKEKGDIPEGYSVSREKKERFSLILESASTNQTSMYLCASRKPGTSGANVLTFGAGSRLTVL.

This rearrangement joins TRBV27 to TRBJ2-1, with D possibly matching TRBD2 (5 bases). The CDR3 extends over 15 amino acids. Germline V lookup: CDR1 MNHEY, CDR2 SMNVEV (reference sequence). V gave up 8 bases and J gave up 4 bases, with 18 bases separating them. This CDR3 reads CASGTVRADYNEQFF. DNA of the CDR3: TGTGCCAGCGGCACCGTGCGGGCCGATTACAATGAGCAGTTCTTC.

This clone is a singleton in its sample. The chain carries TRBV5-1 and TRBJ1-1; D is undetermined. CDR1 SGHRS and CDR2 YFSETQ come from the germline V gene. Trimming pared 0 bases from V and 8 bases from J, leaving 20 bases between. This CDR3 has 16 residues. The chain's CDR3 is CASSLAESFPRLEAFF. For the CDR3, the DNA is TGCGCCAGCAGCTTGGCCGAGAGCTTTCCAAGGCTGGAAGCTTTCTTT.

V usage is TRBV6-5 and J usage is TRBJ1-2; 9 bases are shared with TRBD1. CDR1 and CDR2 (germline): MNHEY, SVGAGI. This CDR3 comprises 15 residues. Losses at the gene ends were 6 bases for V and 3 bases for J; bases not matched to a gene: 8. DNA of the CDR3: TGTGCCAGCAGCACCAGGACAGGGGCGTACTATGGCTACACCTTC. Amino acids: CASSTRTGAYYGYTF.

To note about this clone: Other DNA sequences within the sample encode an identical CDR3. V usage is TRBV6-5 and J usage is TRBJ2-7; tentatively, D is TRBD1 (6 bases). CDR1 and CDR2 (germline): MNHEY, SVGAGI. The CDR3 sequence is 14 residues long. Trimming removed 3 bases from V and 0 bases from J, with 9 bases in between. CDR3 sequence (DNA): TGTGCCAGCAGTTATAACAGGGTCTCCTACGAGCAGTACTTC. Translating it yields CASSYNRVSYEQYF.

In the case of this clone: Germline and junction disagree at one end, which may indicate a read error. The chain carries TRBV27 and TRBJ2-1; no reliable D call. The CDR3 runs to 11 residues. Germline CDR1 and CDR2: MNHEY and SMNVEV (reference sequence). The CDR3: CASSFYDEQFF. CDR3 in DNA: TGTGCCAGCAGTTTCTACGATGAGCAGTTCTTC.

This clone was seen a single time. The chain is built from TRBV7-2 and TRBJ2-5, with 8 positions matching TRBD1. The J segment lost 4 bases and the V segment lost 5 bases, leaving 9 bases of the junction unmatched. Germline V lookup: CDR1 SGHTA, CDR2 FQGNSA. CDR3 length: 15 amino acids. The CDR3 reads CASSADRGSGETQYF. The CDR3 nucleotides read TGTGCCAGCAGCGCCGACAGGGGATCGGGAGAGACCCAGTACTTC.

The count of this clone is one. CDR3 coding DNA: TGTGCCAGCAGCTTTAGCCACGAGCAGTACTTC. Its protein product is CASSFSHEQYF. The chain carries TRBV7-2 and TRBJ2-5; no firm D call. The J call may be mistaken, given a closer DNA end match to TRBJ2-7. The length of the CDR3 is 11 residues. Germline CDR1 reads SGHTA; CDR2 reads FQGNSA.

As DNA, the CDR3 is TGCGCCAGCAGCCAAGAGGGCGGATTCTCCTACGAGCAGTACTTC. This sequence encodes CASSQEGGFSYEQYF. The V and J genes are TRBV4-1 and TRBJ2-7; D not resolved. The CDR3 covers 15 residues. Trimming shortened V by 0 bases and J by 0 bases, and 9 bases separated the two germline ends. Per germline, CDR1 MGHRA and CDR2 YSYEKL.

The genes are TRBV29-1 and TRBJ2-1; 8 bases fit TRBD2. Germline assignment: CDR1 SQVTM and CDR2 ANQGSEA. The CDR3 has 17 residues. Trimming took 1 base from V and 0 from J; bases not matched to a gene: 8. DNA of the CDR3: TGCAGCGTTGAAGGACGGGGTCTAGCGGGCTCCTACAATGAGCAGTTCTTC. The encoded protein is CSVEGRGLAGSYNEQFF.

The chain uses TRBV9 and TRBJ1-5; 7 nucleotides match TRBD1. The CDR3 loop spans 13 amino acids. Trimming cost V 3 bases and J 5 bases; bases outside gene matches: 2. Germline V gene sequence: CDR1 SGDLS, CDR2 YYNGEE. CDR3 in amino acids: CASSEGADQPQHF. In DNA form, the CDR3 reads TGTGCCAGCAGCGAGGGGGCAGATCAGCCCCAGCATTTT. Full variable domain (rest looked up from reference TRBV9 and TRBJ1-5): DSGVTQTPKHLITATGQRVTLRCSPRSGDLSVYWYQQSLDQGLQFLIQYYNGEERAKGNILERFSAQQFPDLHSELNLSSLELGDSALYFCASSEGADQPQHFGDGTRLSIL.

This chain connects TRBV7-3 to TRBJ2-1; D is perhaps TRBD2 (6 bases). The CDR3 loop spans 15 amino acids. Trimming stripped 4 bases from V and 3 bases from J, with 13 bases between. CDR1 SGHTA and CDR2 FQGTGA come from the germline V gene. CDR3 bases: TGTGCCAGCAGCTGGGGCGGGACGGACTACAATGAGCAGTTCTTC. Translated: CASSWGGTDYNEQFF.

Comments on this clone: The sample holds other DNA sequences that translate to the same CDR3. V usage is TRBV21-1 and J usage is TRBJ2-7; the table's D call TRBD1 went unverified against the DNA. TRBV21-1 is annotated as a pseudogene. The CDR3 spans 14 residues. The CDR3 DNA follows: TGTGCCAGCAGCAAAAGACAGGGAGCCTACGAGCAGTACTTC. Translating it yields CASSKRQGAYEQYF.

This clone showed up just a few times. V gene TRBV2 combines with J gene TRBJ2-6; D is perhaps TRBD2 (5 bases). CDR3 length: 16 amino acids. Germline V gives CDR1 SNHLY, CDR2 FYNNEI. Trimming cost V 2 bases and J 2 bases, with 10 bases left between them. The CDR3 coding sequence is TGTGCCAGCAGTGAATCAGAGGGTGCTGGGGCCAACGTCCTGACTTTC. As protein: CASSESEGAGANVLTF.

Details on this clone: The same CDR3 is also encoded by other DNA sequences in this sample. The chain recombines TRBV11-3 with TRBJ1-1; D remains unclear. Germline assignment: CDR1 SGHNT and CDR2 YENEEA. V was trimmed by 1 base and J by 1 base, leaving 4 bases between them. This CDR3 region has 13 residues. The CDR3 sequence: CASSLGPNTEAFF. CDR3 sequence (DNA): TGTGCCAGCAGCTTAGGGCCGAACACTGAAGCTTTCTTT.

The rearrangement links TRBV5-1 to TRBJ2-5, with TRBD2 identical over 12 bases. V shed 3 bases, J shed 13 bases, and the junction held 22 bases outside the gene matches. The V gene's germline CDR1 is SGHRS and CDR2 YFSETQ. The CDR3 is 18 residues long. CDR3 coding DNA: TGCGCCAGCAGCTCAACCCGCCTTTCGACTAGCGGGAGAGGGTCTACGTACTTC. This gives the protein CASSSTRLSTSGRGSTYF.

The genes are TRBV14 and TRBJ2-2; D might be TRBD1 (5 bases). The CDR3 is 17 amino acids. V dropped 4 bases and J dropped 3 bases, with 18 bases sitting between them. Germline CDR1 reads SGHDN; CDR2 reads FVKESK. The CDR3 spells CASSPNHPAGYTGELFF. The CDR3 region has the DNA TGTGCCAGCAGCCCGAACCATCCCGCAGGGTACACCGGGGAGCTGTTTTTT.

J is TRBJ1-2 and V is TRBV28; D is perhaps TRBD1 (5 bases). Deletions cut 9 bases from V and 7 bases from J, with 21 bases between. CDR1 and CDR2 from the germline V gene are MDHEN and SYDVKM. The CDR3 has 14 residues. The CDR3 DNA is TGTGCCAGGCTCCCGGGGGGAAGAGGGTGTGGCTACACCTTC. It translates to CARLPGGRGCGYTF.